This TCR beta chain was observed in a study of T-cell reconstitution after alpha-beta-depleted transplantation in children. Study-level results: T cells produced anew were the main source of T-cell counts and diversity one year after transplant. Roughly two months post-transplant, alpha-beta T cells reportedly originated from several hundred graft clones that had expanded.

Unique molecular identifiers were incorporated during preparation of the TCRbeta library. Using its own MiXCR run on the PCR reads, TCRdb lists one record per CDR3 protein. Of about 980,000 distinct CDR3 sequences listed, roughly 29% were seen once; the top ten hold over 25%. Trimming cost V 6 bases and J 4 bases, with 19 bases left between them. CDR3 length: 16 amino acids. Note on this clonotype: Its antigen is undetermined.

The input for sequencing was PBMCs, mostly from graft donor cells, taken 360 days after TCRalphabeta/CD19-depleted stem cell transplant. The rearrangement uses TRBV12-3 or TRBV12-4 and TRBJ1-3, with D unclear. This clonotype originated in a boy in the first two years of life who had a stem cell transplant for SCID, so the T cells may come from the graft donor. The CDR3: CASSRRETHRGNTIYF. As DNA, the CDR3 is TGTGCCAGCAGCCGGAGGGAAACTCACCGCGGAAACACCATATATTTT.